Detailed here is one T cell receptor beta chain. Its antigen is currently unknown. TCRdb's copy holds only in-frame clones and misses some; the assay was immunoSEQ multiplex PCR. The profile shows approximately 150,000 clones, roughly 90% of them singletons. Per the germline V gene, CDR1 is MNHEY and CDR2 is SMNVEV (reference sequence). This CDR3 comprises 15 residues. The germline V and J ends were trimmed by 2 bases and 0 bases, with 8 bases remaining between them. Pooled together were second doses at about 4 or about 12 weeks. The data belong to a study of T cell responses to AZD1222 COVID-19 vaccine. General study points: No day 14 peak samples; only post-peak repertoires were characterized. Just a handful of AZD1222 recipients tested seropositive at baseline.

The chain carries TRBV27 and TRBJ2-1; D gene uncertain. The specimen comprised peripheral blood, sampled 28 days after the second AZD1222 dose. The TCR was taken from an adult who received the AZD1222 COVID-19 vaccine. CDR3: CASSLRETSYNEQFF. The CDR3 coding sequence is TGTGCCAGCAGTTTAAGGGAAACCTCCTACAATGAGCAGTTCTTC.